Sequencing of this T cell receptor beta chain was carried out in a study of cytomegalovirus exposure and HLA in healthy donors. Study findings and constraints: Fewer N-insertions than the approximately 680-donor mean were reportedly shown by an Asian-associated ancestry cluster in a later analysis. Immune exposure data for these donors was limited to CMV serostatus.

As to this clone: Its antigen is as yet unknown.

This CDR3 is built from 15 residues. Germline-derived CDR1 and CDR2 are LNHDA and SQIVND (reference sequence). After removal of 3 bases from V and 4 bases from J, the junction contained 2 bases not matched to a gene. It was with 60 Vbeta and 13 Jbeta primers that the PCR ran. Sequencing used immunoSEQ multiplex PCR; TCRdb keeps in-frame clones, though not all of them. The listing contains 150,000 to 200,000 clones. This receptor was taken from a woman aged 55-70 years in good health and CMV-seronegative. The chain recombines TRBV19 with TRBJ2-2, with 10 bases identical to TRBD2. The sample was PBMCs. As DNA, the CDR3 is TGTGCCAGTAGTATCAGGACTAGCGGCACCGGGGAGCTGTTTTTT. This translates into CASSIRTSGTGELFF.